Below, 18 T cell receptor beta chains from the same sample are listed, as sequenced in a study of blood T cell repertoires in COVID-19. Generated by immunoSEQ multiplex PCR, the TCRdb table keeps only in-frame clones and is missing some. Of 150,000 to 200,000 clones listed, roughly 84% are singletons. Material: PBMCs or T cells enriched from blood (not recorded which). These TCRs come from a man aged 60 to 69 who had recovered from COVID-19.

The gene calls are TRBV5-1 and TRBJ1-4; no firm D call. The CDR3 is 15 amino acids. In germline, CDR1 is SGHRS, CDR2 YFSETQ. Trimming cost V 0 bases and J 0 bases, with 6 bases left between them. The DNA of the CDR3 is TGCGCCAGCAGCTTGGAAGGAGCAACTAATGAAAAACTGTTTTTT. It is translated as CASSLEGATNEKLFF.

The chain employs TRBV23-1 and TRBJ2-3; D remains ambiguous. TRBV23-1 is flagged as an ORF with uncertain function. Between the trimmed V and J ends, which lost 7 bases and 2 bases, there was a span of 19 bases. This CDR3 has 16 residues. In DNA, the CDR3 is TGCGCCAGCAAGGCGCCGGGTGTGGGTCCCACAGATACGCAGTATTTT. It codes for CASKAPGVGPTDTQYF.

The V call is TRBV3-1 (or the pseudogene TRBV3-2), the J call TRBJ1-1, with a possible D match to TRBD1 (5 bases). CDR1 and CDR2 from the germline V gene are LGHDT and YNNKEL (reference sequence). With 5 bases removed from V and 0 bases from J, the gap between germline ends came to 10 bases. The CDR3 length is 14 residues. CDR3 residues: CASSGQGLNTEAFF. The DNA for the CDR3 is TGTGCCAGCAGCGGGCAGGGCTTGAACACTGAAGCTTTCTTT.

The chain recombines TRBV7-8 with TRBJ2-7, with 12 bases fitting TRBD1. Germline-derived CDR1 and CDR2 are SGHVS and FQNEAQ. This CDR3 has 14 residues. Trimming at V came to 5 bases and at J to 8 bases, leaving 7 bases not matched to a gene. CDR3 amino acids: CASSQGTGGGKQYF. For the CDR3, the DNA is TGTGCCAGCAGCCAAGGGACAGGGGGCGGGAAGCAGTACTTC. Supplemented by reference TRBV7-8 and TRBJ2-7, the full variable domain reads GAGVSQSPRYKVAKRGQDVALRCDPISGHVSLFWYQQALGQGPEFLTYFQNEAQLDKSGLPSDRFFAERPEGSVSTLKIQRTQQEDSAVYLCASSQGTGGGKQYFGPGTRLTVT.

V gene TRBV5-8 combines with J gene TRBJ1-2, with D possibly TRBD1 on 6 matching bases. The CDR3 runs 16 residues. The germline V and J ends were trimmed by 3 bases and 7 bases, with 22 bases remaining between them. Germline V CDR1 and CDR2: SGHTS, YDEGEE. The CDR3, as DNA: TGTGCCAGCAGCTCTAATTGGGACAAACAAGGGGGTGGCTACACCTTC. It codes for CASSSNWDKQGGGYTF.

The CDR3 DNA is TGTGCCAGCAGCTTGGGGGGACAGCGAAACACTGAAGCTTTCTTT. This translates into CASSLGGQRNTEAFF. This chain joins TRBV11-2 and TRBJ1-1; 7 nucleotides agree with TRBD1. Germline CDR1 reads SGHAT; CDR2 reads FQNNGV. Trimming removed 3 bases from V and 2 bases from J; junction bases left unmatched: 6. This CDR3 is 15 amino acids long.

The chain links TRBV5-1 to TRBJ2-3; D may be TRBD1 (6 bases). The germline V gene has CDR1 SGHRS and CDR2 YFSETQ. CDR3 length: 16 residues. Trimming removed 0 bases from V and 2 bases from J, with 13 bases in between. CDR3 in amino acids: CASSLAGTPVTDTQYF. CDR3 in DNA: TGCGCCAGCAGCTTGGCCGGGACACCAGTCACAGATACGCAGTATTTT.

The DNA for the CDR3 is TGTGCCAGCAGTTTACCGGGACTAGCGGGAGGCGTAGTGAGCTCCTACAATGAGCAGTTCTTC. Translation gives CASSLPGLAGGVVSSYNEQFF. The V call is TRBV28, the J call TRBJ2-1, with 15 bases lining up with TRBD2. The CDR3 consists of 21 residues. Looked up from germline, CDR1 is MDHEN and CDR2 is SYDVKM. J gave up 0 bases and V 2 bases, and 11 bases lay outside the gene matches.

The chain recombines TRBV7-3 with TRBJ2-1; 8 positions agree with TRBD1. The V gene's germline CDR1 is SGHTA and CDR2 FQGTGA. This CDR3 spans 15 amino acids. J gave up 6 bases and V 6 bases, and 10 bases lay outside the gene matches. CDR3 in DNA: TGTGCCAGCAGTCGAACCGGGACAGGTTTCAATGAGCAGTTCTTC. Amino acids: CASSRTGTGFNEQFF.

The genes are TRBV24-1 and TRBJ1-1; 11 bases line up with TRBD1. The CDR3 is made up of 16 amino acids. J gave up 2 bases and V 10 bases, and 11 bases lay outside the gene matches. Germline-derived CDR1 and CDR2 are KGHDR and SFDVKD. The CDR3 DNA reads TGTGCCACGAGCCGGACAGGGGGCCTTGGAAACACTGAAGCTTTCTTT. Residues: CATSRTGGLGNTEAFF.

This chain joins TRBV6-1 and TRBJ1-3; D gene ambiguous. The CDR3 loop spans 14 amino acids. Looked up from germline, CDR1 is MNHNS and CDR2 is SASEGT. V dropped 4 bases and J dropped 0 bases, with 7 bases sitting between them. The CDR3 coding sequence is TGTGCCAGCAGTGTAACAGACTCTGGAAACACCATATATTTT. Translated: CASSVTDSGNTIYF.

The J gene is TRBJ1-1, the V gene TRBV19; 9 nucleotides align to TRBD1. The CDR3 spans 14 residues. Germline V gives CDR1 LNHDA, CDR2 SQIVND (reference sequence). The V gene end was trimmed by 5 bases and the J gene end by 1 base; junction bases not matched to a gene: 2. Written as DNA, the CDR3 is TGTGCCAGTAGTTGGGACAGGGCGAACACTGAAGCTTTCTTT. Protein: CASSWDRANTEAFF.

The chain recombines TRBV19 with TRBJ2-7; tentatively, D is TRBD2 (5 bases). CDR3 length equals 16 residues. Germline CDR1 reads LNHDA; CDR2 reads SQIVND (reference sequence). With 6 bases removed from V and 7 bases from J, the gap between germline ends came to 25 bases. The CDR3 protein is CASSPTVTGVSGEQYF. For the CDR3, the DNA is TGTGCCAGTAGCCCCACAGTCACTGGAGTTTCGGGGGAGCAGTACTTC.

V usage is TRBV7-3 and J usage is TRBJ2-5; 8 nucleotides align to TRBD1. V lost 2 bases and J lost 5; bases outside the gene matches: 10. Per the germline V gene, CDR1 is SGHTA and CDR2 is FQGTGA. The CDR3 sequence is 16 residues long. CDR3 in amino acids: CASSLYGQGAGETQYF. The CDR3 DNA is TGTGCCAGCAGCTTATATGGGCAGGGGGCAGGGGAGACCCAGTACTTC.

The CDR3 region has the DNA TGTGCCAGCTCACGCCAACAGGGTAGTCTCGACCAAGAGACCCAGTACTTC. Its translation is CASSRQQGSLDQETQYF. The chain has TRBV18 and TRBJ2-5; D is possibly TRBD1 (6 bases). Germline V lookup: CDR1 KGHSH, CDR2 LQKENI. The CDR3 runs to 17 residues. V was clipped by 4 bases and J by 0 bases, with 18 bases between them.

V usage is TRBV5-1 and J usage is TRBJ2-3; D is perhaps TRBD2 (6 bases). The CDR3 has 17 amino acids. CDR1 is SGHRS, CDR2 YFSETQ, per germline. Trimming pared 4 bases from V and 1 base from J, leaving 19 bases between. CDR3 bases: TGCGCCAGCAGCCGTAGCTTGGGGCGGGACGGCACAGATACGCAGTATTTT. Translation: CASSRSLGRDGTDTQYF. The full variable domain, completed using reference TRBV5-1 and TRBJ2-3, is KAGVTQTPRYLIKTRGQQVTLSCSPISGHRSVSWYQQTPGQGLQFLFEYFSETQRNKGNFPGRFSGRQFSNSRSEMNVSTLELGDSALYLCASSRSLGRDGTDTQYFGPGTRLTVL.

V and J are TRBV7-9 and TRBJ2-1, with 10 positions matching TRBD2. After removal of 2 bases from V and 6 bases from J, the junction contained 7 bases not matched to a gene. The CDR3 consists of 16 residues. Germline values: CDR1 SEHNR, CDR2 FQNEAQ (reference sequence). Here the CDR3 reads CASSLSSGLAPNEQFF. As DNA, the CDR3 is TGTGCCAGCAGCTTATCCTCGGGACTAGCGCCCAATGAGCAGTTCTTC.

Here the CDR3 reads CASSISWGVLGDGTLNEQFF. In DNA form, the CDR3 reads TGTGCCAGTAGTATATCGTGGGGTGTATTGGGAGATGGAACATTGAATGAGCAGTTCTTC. V usage is TRBV19 and J usage is TRBJ2-1; tentative D call: TRBD2 (5 bases). The CDR3 runs 20 residues. From germline, CDR1 is LNHDA and CDR2 SQIVND (reference sequence). Between the trimmed V and J ends, which lost 2 bases and 7 bases, there was a span of 30 bases.